Below, 18 T cell receptor beta chains from the same sample are listed, as sequenced in a study of cytomegalovirus exposure and HLA in healthy donors. Primers: 60 Vbeta forward and 13 Jbeta reverse. The data were produced by immunoSEQ multiplex PCR, yet TCRdb's version contains in-frame clones alone and is incomplete. The sample shows fewer than 250,000 clones, roughly 80% of them seen only once. The sequencing input was PBMCs. These receptors originate from a man aged 35 to 55 in good health and CMV-seropositive.

The genes are TRBV13 and TRBJ2-7; 10 bases fit TRBD2. The J segment lost 2 bases and the V segment lost 4 bases, leaving 5 bases of the junction unmatched. CDR3 length equals 15 residues. CDR1 PRHDT and CDR2 FYEKMQ come from the germline V gene (reference sequence). DNA for the CDR3: TGTGCCAGCAGCTCGGGACTAGCGCTAACCTACGAGCAGTACGTC. Protein product: CASSSGLALTYEQYV.

Points on this clone: Its ends do not fully match the called genes, so a read error is possible. The chain couples TRBV5-1 to TRBJ2-7, with TRBD1 as a possible D gene (5 bases). This CDR3 has 12 amino acids. Looked up from germline, CDR1 is SGHRS and CDR2 is YFSETQ. The CDR3 region is CASSLEGVEQCF. The CDR3 bases are TGCGCCAGCAGCTTGGAAGGGGTCGAGCAGTGCTTC. The variable domain in full, completed from reference TRBV5-1 and TRBJ2-7, reads KAGVTQTPRYLIKTRGQQVTLSCSPISGHRSVSWYQQTPGQGLQFLFEYFSETQRNKGNFPGRFSGRQFSNSRSEMNVSTLELGDSALYLCASSLEGVEQCFGPGTRLTVT.

This chain links TRBV7-9 with TRBJ2-1; possible D gene TRBD2, 6 bases. V lost 3 bases, J lost 0 bases, and 12 bases lay in between. Germline V gene data show CDR1 as SEHNR and CDR2 as FQNEAQ (reference sequence). The CDR3 loop spans 16 amino acids. The CDR3 spells CASSFPDGSSYNEQFF. CDR3 bases: TGTGCCAGCAGCTTCCCGGACGGGAGCTCCTACAATGAGCAGTTCTTC.

The rearrangement uses TRBV29-1 and TRBJ1-3; D remains ambiguous. The germline gives CDR1 SQVTM, CDR2 ANQGSEA. Trimming took 6 bases from V and 2 from J, leaving 14 bases between them. The CDR3 spans 14 residues. CDR3 in DNA: TGCAGCGTGGGCCGAACAGAGCCTGGAAACACCATATATTTT. This gives the protein CSVGRTEPGNTIYF.

This chain uses TRBV15 with TRBJ2-3, with D possibly being TRBD1 (5 bases). Trimming shortened V by 1 base and J by 4 bases, and 12 bases separated the two germline ends. Per the germline V gene, CDR1 is LNHNV and CDR2 is YYDKDF (reference sequence). The CDR3 is 15 amino acids. The CDR3 DNA is TGTGCCACCAGCAGAGCGCAACAGGATTCAGATACGCAGTATTTT. Protein product: CATSRAQQDSDTQYF. Full variable domain (remainder filled in from reference TRBV15 and TRBJ2-3): DAMVIQNPRYQVTQFGKPVTLSCSQTLNHNVMYWYQQKSSQAPKLLFHYYDKDFNNEADTPDNFQSRRPNTSFCFLDIRSPGLGDTAMYLCATSRAQQDSDTQYFGPGTRLTVL.

About this clone itself: One junction end disagrees with the germline gene, perhaps due to a read error. This chain links TRBV2 with TRBJ2-7; TRBD1 is a possible D gene (5 bases). CDR3 size: 11 residues. Germline V gene sequence: CDR1 SNHLY, CDR2 FYNNEI. The CDR3 region has the DNA TGTGCCAGCAGTGATTCGGCAGGGCCCGACTTC. Its protein product is CASSDSAGPDF.

This clone was detected only a few times. This chain joins TRBV13 and TRBJ2-3, with D maybe TRBD2 (5 bases). The CDR3 runs 11 residues. Germline V gene lookup returns CDR1 PRHDT and CDR2 FYEKMQ (reference sequence). V was cut by 6 bases and J by 5 bases, with 6 bases left in between. The CDR3 loop reads CASRGRDTQYF. In nucleotides, the CDR3 is TGTGCCAGCAGGGGGAGAGATACGCAGTATTTT. Using reference TRBV13 and TRBJ2-3 for the parts outside the CDR3, the full variable domain is AAGVIQSPRHLIKEKRETATLKCYPIPRHDTVYWYQQGPGQDPQFLISFYEKMQSDKGSIPDRFSAQQFSDYHSELNMSSLELGDSALYFCASRGRDTQYFGPGTRLTVL.

V is TRBV4-1 and J is TRBJ2-4; D possibly corresponds to TRBD1 (6 bases). Trimming took 6 bases from V and 3 from J, leaving 15 bases between them. This CDR3 has 15 residues. The germline CDR1 and CDR2 sequences are MGHRA and YSYEKL. CDR3 nucleotide sequence: TGCGCCAGCAGACCCACAGGGCTGGGCAAAAACATTCAGTACTTC. Translated: CASRPTGLGKNIQYF.

V gene TRBV18 combines with J gene TRBJ2-3; 9 bases map to TRBD1. The ends lost 0 bases at V and 5 bases at J; junction bases unmatched: 9. The germline gives CDR1 KGHSH, CDR2 LQKENI. This CDR3 region has 17 residues. CDR3 bases: TGTGCCAGCTCACCACCGTTAAGGACAGGGGATCGAGATACGCAGTATTTT. Translated, it gives CASSPPLRTGDRDTQYF.

This rearrangement joins TRBV15 to TRBJ1-2; TRBD1 aligns across 8 bases. The CDR3 has 14 amino acids. V was pared by 5 bases and J by 2 bases, with 4 bases of the junction left unmatched. Germline CDR1 is LNHNV and CDR2 is YYDKDF (reference sequence). CDR3 DNA sequence: TGTGCCACCAGCGCCGGGGACAGGAACTATGGCTACACCTTC. Residues: CATSAGDRNYGYTF.

Concerning this clone: The same CDR3 is also encoded by other DNA sequences in this sample. The CDR3 DNA reads TGTGCCAGCAGTGAAGCGGCAGGGGGCCACTATGGCTACACCTTC. It encodes CASSEAAGGHYGYTF. The rearrangement joins TRBV6-1 to TRBJ1-2, with 8 nucleotides matching TRBD1. CDR1 MNHNS and CDR2 SASEGT come from the germline V gene. This CDR3 is 15 amino acids long. V lost 0 bases, J lost 3 bases, and 3 bases stayed unmatched.

V usage is TRBV5-1 and J usage is TRBJ2-3, with D uncertain. Trimming left V 0 bases short and J 0 bases short, with 11 bases between. The CDR3 contains 16 residues. The germline V gene has CDR1 SGHRS and CDR2 YFSETQ. The CDR3 bases are TGCGCCAGCAGCTTGGGAGCGTTCCCTAGCACAGATACGCAGTATTTT. Amino acid sequence: CASSLGAFPSTDTQYF.

This clone appeared a single time. V gene TRBV7-8 combines with J gene TRBJ2-5, with no clear D. The CDR3 length is 15 residues. Per germline, CDR1 SGHVS and CDR2 FQNEAQ. V lost 5 bases and J 4 bases, leaving 17 bases between the germline ends. The CDR3 reads CASSPLPSPGETQYF. As DNA, the CDR3 is TGTGCCAGCAGCCCCCTGCCGAGCCCAGGAGAGACCCAGTACTTC.

V is TRBV27 and J is TRBJ2-5; maybe TRBD2 (6 bases). This CDR3 has 15 residues. V lost 2 bases, J lost 1 base, and 11 bases lay in between. Germline assignment: CDR1 MNHEY and CDR2 SMNVEV (reference sequence). CDR3 DNA sequence: TGTGCCAGCAGTTTAAGCGCGGGATTCCAAGAGACCCAGTACTTC. Translating gives CASSLSAGFQETQYF.

As concerns this clone: At one end, the junction sequence differs from germline, possibly due to a read error. The chain couples TRBV6-6 to TRBJ1-5; 7 bases fit TRBD1. Germline CDR1 MNHNY, CDR2 SVGAGI (reference sequence). This CDR3 spans 15 amino acids. Here the CDR3 reads CTSSGAGGSNQPQHF. In DNA form, the CDR3 reads TGTACCAGCAGTGGGGCAGGGGGTAGCAATCAGCCCCAGCATTTT.

The rearrangement links TRBV5-4 to TRBJ1-2; D possibly corresponds to TRBD1 (6 bases). Germline-derived CDR1 and CDR2 are SGHNT and YYREEE (reference sequence). V lost 4 bases, J lost 2 bases, and 9 bases lay in between. This CDR3 has 13 residues. CDR3 coding DNA: TGTGCCAGCAGCAAAGGACAGAACTATGGCTACACCTTC. Its protein product is CASSKGQNYGYTF.

The rearrangement links TRBV5-1 to TRBJ2-2; 8 positions match TRBD2. Per the germline V gene, CDR1 is SGHRS and CDR2 is YFSETQ. The CDR3 is made up of 14 amino acids. The junction had 3 bases not matched to a gene; V was cut back by 3 bases and J by 5 bases. The CDR3 here is CASSYIAGTGELFF. CDR3 DNA: TGCGCCAGCAGCTACATAGCGGGAACCGGGGAGCTGTTTTTT. The full variable domain, with the rest looked up from reference TRBV5-1 and TRBJ2-2, is KAGVTQTPRYLIKTRGQQVTLSCSPISGHRSVSWYQQTPGQGLQFLFEYFSETQRNKGNFPGRFSGRQFSNSRSEMNVSTLELGDSALYLCASSYIAGTGELFFGEGSRLTVL.

This clone appeared a few times. This chain joins TRBV25-1 and TRBJ2-3, with 7 bases identical to TRBD2. Germline V gene lookup returns CDR1 MGHDK and CDR2 SYGVNS. The ends lost 7 bases at V and 2 bases at J; junction bases unmatched: 3. This CDR3 region has 13 residues. The DNA of the CDR3 is TGTGCCAGCACGCGGGACTACACAGATACGCAGTATTTT. It is translated as CASTRDYTDTQYF.